This T cell receptor (beta chain) originates from a study of identifying expanded T cells in peripheral blood. Study-wide points: Two-week clone count variance significantly increased as total template count grew.

CDR1 is SGHRS, CDR2 YFSETQ, per germline. This CDR3 is built from 16 residues. With V trimmed by 0 bases and J by 2 bases, 6 bases remained unmatched. About this clone: Its specificity is unknown.

Profiling relied on immunoSEQ multiplex PCR, and the TCRdb table lists in-frame clones only, not all of them. Counted here are about 86,000 clones, about 85% occurring once; the ten biggest clones make up 4% to 5.5%. V and J are TRBV5-1 and TRBJ2-3; 7 bases align to TRBD2. The source is a person aged 18 to 70 in good health. Specimen: blood. The CDR3 sequence: CASSLVGRGITDTQYF. CDR3 coding DNA: TGCGCCAGCAGCTTGGTAGGGCGGGGGATCACAGATACGCAGTATTTT.